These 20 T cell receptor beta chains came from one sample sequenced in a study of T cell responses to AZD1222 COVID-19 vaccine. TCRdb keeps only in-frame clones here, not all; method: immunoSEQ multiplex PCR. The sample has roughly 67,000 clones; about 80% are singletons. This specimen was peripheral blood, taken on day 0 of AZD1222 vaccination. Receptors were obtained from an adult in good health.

CDR3 sequence: CASSQSGARGSGYTF. CDR3 bases: TGTGCCAGCAGCCAATCGGGGGCGCGAGGATCTGGCTACACCTTC. This rearrangement joins TRBV4-2 to TRBJ1-2; a weak D match, TRBD1 (6 bases). Germline V gene data show CDR1 as LGHNA and CDR2 as YNFKEQ. The CDR3 is made up of 15 amino acids. V dropped 2 bases and J dropped 7 bases, with 17 bases sitting between them.

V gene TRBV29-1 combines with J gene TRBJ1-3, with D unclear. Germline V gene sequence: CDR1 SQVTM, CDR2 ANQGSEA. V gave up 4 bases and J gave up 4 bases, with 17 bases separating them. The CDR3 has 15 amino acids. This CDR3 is CSVAKWEGSGNTIYF. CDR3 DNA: TGCAGCGTTGCAAAATGGGAGGGATCGGGAAACACCATATATTTT.

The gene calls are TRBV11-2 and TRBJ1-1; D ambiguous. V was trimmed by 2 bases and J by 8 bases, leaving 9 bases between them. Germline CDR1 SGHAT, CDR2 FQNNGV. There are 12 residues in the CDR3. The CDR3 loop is CASSLPDIEAFF. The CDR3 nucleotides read TGTGCCAGCAGCTTACCCGACATAGAAGCTTTCTTT.

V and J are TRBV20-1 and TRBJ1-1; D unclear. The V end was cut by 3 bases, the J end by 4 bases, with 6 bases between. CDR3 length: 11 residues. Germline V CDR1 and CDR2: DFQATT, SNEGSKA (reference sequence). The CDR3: CSASWSTEAFF. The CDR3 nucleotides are TGCAGTGCTAGTTGGAGCACTGAAGCTTTCTTT.

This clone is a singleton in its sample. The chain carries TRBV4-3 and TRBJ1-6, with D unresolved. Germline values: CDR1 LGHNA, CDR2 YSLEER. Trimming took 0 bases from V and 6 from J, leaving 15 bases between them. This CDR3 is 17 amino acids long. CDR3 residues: CASSQEIGQQSNSPLHF. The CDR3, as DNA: TGCGCCAGCAGCCAAGAAATTGGGCAGCAAAGTAATTCACCCCTCCACTTT.

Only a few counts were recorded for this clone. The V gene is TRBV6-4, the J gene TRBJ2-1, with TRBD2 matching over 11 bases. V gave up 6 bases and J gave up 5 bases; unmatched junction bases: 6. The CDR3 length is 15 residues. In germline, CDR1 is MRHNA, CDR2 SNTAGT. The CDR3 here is CASSRLAGHNNEQFF. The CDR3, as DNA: TGTGCCAGCAGCAGACTAGCGGGACATAACAATGAGCAGTTCTTC.

The DNA for the CDR3 is TGTGCCAGCAGTCGCGACACGGGGATGGCCGGGGAGCTGTTTTTT. This sequence encodes CASSRDTGMAGELFF. J is TRBJ2-2 and V is TRBV28; tentative D call: TRBD2 (5 bases). Trimming removed 5 bases from V and 6 bases from J, with 16 bases in between. Germline assignment: CDR1 MDHEN and CDR2 SYDVKM. The length of the CDR3 is 15 residues. Drawing the rest from reference TRBV28 and TRBJ2-2, the complete variable domain is DVKVTQSSRYLVKRTGEKVFLECVQDMDHENMFWYRQDPGLGLRLIYFSYDVKMKEKGDIPEGYSVSREKKERFSLILESASTNQTSMYLCASSRDTGMAGELFFGEGSRLTVL.

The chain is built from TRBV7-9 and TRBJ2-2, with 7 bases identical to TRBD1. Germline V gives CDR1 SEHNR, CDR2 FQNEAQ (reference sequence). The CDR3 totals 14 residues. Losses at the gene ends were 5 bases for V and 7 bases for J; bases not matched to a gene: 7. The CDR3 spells CASSKDRVGGELFF. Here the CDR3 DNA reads TGTGCCAGCAGCAAAGACAGGGTTGGCGGGGAGCTGTTTTTT.

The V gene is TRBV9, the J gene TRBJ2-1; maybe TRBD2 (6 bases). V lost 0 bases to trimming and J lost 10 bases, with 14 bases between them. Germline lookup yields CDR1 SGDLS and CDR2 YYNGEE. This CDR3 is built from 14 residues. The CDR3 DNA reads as TGTGCCAGCAGCGTAGATCCCCTAGCGAGAGAGCAGTTCTTC. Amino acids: CASSVDPLAREQFF.

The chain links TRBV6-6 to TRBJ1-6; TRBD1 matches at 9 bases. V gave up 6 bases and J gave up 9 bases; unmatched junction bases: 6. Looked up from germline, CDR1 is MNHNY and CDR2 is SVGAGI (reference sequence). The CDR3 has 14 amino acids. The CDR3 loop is CASSPGQGGSPLHF. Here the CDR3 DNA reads TGTGCCAGCAGCCCGGGACAGGGAGGTTCACCCCTCCACTTT.

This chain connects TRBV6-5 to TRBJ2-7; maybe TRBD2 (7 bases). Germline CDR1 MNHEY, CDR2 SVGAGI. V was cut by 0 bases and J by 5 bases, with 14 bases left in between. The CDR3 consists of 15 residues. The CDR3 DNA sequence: TGTGCCAGCAGTTACTCTGGGGGGGCGGTCGACGAGCAGTACTTC. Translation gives CASSYSGGAVDEQYF.

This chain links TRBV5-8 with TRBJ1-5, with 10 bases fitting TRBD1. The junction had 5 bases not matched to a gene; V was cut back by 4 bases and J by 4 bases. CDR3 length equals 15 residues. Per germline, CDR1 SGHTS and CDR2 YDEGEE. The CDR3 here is CASSGTGAPNQPQHF. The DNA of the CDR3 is TGTGCCAGCAGCGGGACAGGGGCTCCTAATCAGCCCCAGCATTTT. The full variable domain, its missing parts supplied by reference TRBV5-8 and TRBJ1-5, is EAGVTQSPTHLIKTRGQQATLRCSPISGHTSVYWYQQALGLGLQFLLWYDEGEERNRGNFPPRFSGRQFPNYSSELNVNALELEDSALYLCASSGTGAPNQPQHFGDGTRLSIL.

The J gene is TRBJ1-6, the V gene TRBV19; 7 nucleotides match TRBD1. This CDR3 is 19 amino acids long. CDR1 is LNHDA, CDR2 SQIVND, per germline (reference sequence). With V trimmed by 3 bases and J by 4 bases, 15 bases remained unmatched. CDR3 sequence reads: CASSMRQGYTPGYNSPLHF. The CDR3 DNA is TGTGCCAGTAGTATGAGACAGGGCTATACTCCAGGGTATAATTCACCCCTCCACTTT.

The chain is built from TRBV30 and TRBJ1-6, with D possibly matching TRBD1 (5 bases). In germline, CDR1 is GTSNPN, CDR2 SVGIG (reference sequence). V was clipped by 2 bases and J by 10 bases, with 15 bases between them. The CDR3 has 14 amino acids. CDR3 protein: CAWSISRVGSPLHF. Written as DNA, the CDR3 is TGTGCCTGGAGTATATCCAGGGTAGGGTCACCCCTCCACTTT.

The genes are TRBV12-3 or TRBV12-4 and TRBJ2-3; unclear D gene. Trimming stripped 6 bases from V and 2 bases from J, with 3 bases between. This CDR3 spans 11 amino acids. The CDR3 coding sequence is TGTGCCAGCAGGGTCACAGATACGCAGTATTTT. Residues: CASRVTDTQYF.

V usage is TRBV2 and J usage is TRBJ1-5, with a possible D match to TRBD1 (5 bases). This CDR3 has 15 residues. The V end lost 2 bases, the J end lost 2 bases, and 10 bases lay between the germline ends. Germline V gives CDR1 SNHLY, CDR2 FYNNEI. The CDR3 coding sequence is TGTGCCAGCAGTGAATTGGGGGGAGGCAATCAGCCCCAGCATTTT. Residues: CASSELGGGNQPQHF.

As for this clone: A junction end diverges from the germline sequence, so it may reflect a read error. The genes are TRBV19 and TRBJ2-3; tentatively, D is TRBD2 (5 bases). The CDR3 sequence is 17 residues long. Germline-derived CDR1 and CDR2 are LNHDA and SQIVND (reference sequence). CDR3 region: CASSMFRPGLLGDTQYF. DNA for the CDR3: TGTGCCAGCAGTATGTTCCGCCCGGGGTTGCTTGGAGATACGCAGTATTTT.

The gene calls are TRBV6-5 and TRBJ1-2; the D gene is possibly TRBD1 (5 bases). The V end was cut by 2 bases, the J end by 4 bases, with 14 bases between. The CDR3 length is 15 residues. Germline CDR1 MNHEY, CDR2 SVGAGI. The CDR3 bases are TGTGCCAGCAGTTACGGGGGGTCCAACCCCTATGGCTACACCTTC. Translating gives CASSYGGSNPYGYTF.

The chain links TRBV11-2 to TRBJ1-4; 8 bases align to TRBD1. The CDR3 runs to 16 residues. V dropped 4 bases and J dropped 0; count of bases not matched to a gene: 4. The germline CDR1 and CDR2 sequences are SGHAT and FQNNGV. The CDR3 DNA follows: TGTGCCAGCAGCTATGGACAGGGAGCAACTAATGAAAAACTGTTTTTT. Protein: CASSYGQGATNEKLFF. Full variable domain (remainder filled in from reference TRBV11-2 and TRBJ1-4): EAGVAQSPRYKIIEKRQSVAFWCNPISGHATLYWYQQILGQGPKLLIQFQNNGVVDDSQLPKDRFSAERLKGVDSTLKIQPAKLEDSAVYLCASSYGQGATNEKLFFGSGTQLSVL.

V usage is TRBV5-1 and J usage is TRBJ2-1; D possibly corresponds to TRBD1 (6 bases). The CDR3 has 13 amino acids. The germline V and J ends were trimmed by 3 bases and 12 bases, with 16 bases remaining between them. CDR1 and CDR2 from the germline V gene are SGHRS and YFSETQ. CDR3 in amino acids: CASSSGQGGVQFF. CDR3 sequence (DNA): TGCGCCAGCAGCTCGGGCCAAGGGGGAGTGCAGTTCTTC.